The clone carrying this TCR beta chain was seen at least ten times. Preparation of TCR beta libraries was done by quantitative 5'-RACE with molecular barcodes. Each CDR3 protein gets one entry after TCRdb re-called the 5' RACE reads with MiXCR. The repertoire has some 200,000 distinct CDR3 sequences, under 30% of them found once; the top ten carry under 8%. V shed 9 bases and J 4 bases; nucleotides not matched to a gene: 12. This CDR3 comprises 15 residues. Germline loops: CDR1 MNHEY, CDR2 SMNVEV (reference sequence). The sample belongs to a study of CD8 T cells in ankylosing spondylitis. The origin of this receptor is a male donor with ankylosing spondylitis or in good health (not recorded which). Specimen: blood, either unsorted or a sorted T cell fraction (not recorded which). The chain uses TRBV27 and TRBJ2-3, with 8 bases fitting TRBD1. The CDR3 protein is CASSPGQGRADTQYF. CDR3 DNA: TGTGCCAGTTCTCCCGGACAGGGTAGGGCAGATACGCAGTATTTT.